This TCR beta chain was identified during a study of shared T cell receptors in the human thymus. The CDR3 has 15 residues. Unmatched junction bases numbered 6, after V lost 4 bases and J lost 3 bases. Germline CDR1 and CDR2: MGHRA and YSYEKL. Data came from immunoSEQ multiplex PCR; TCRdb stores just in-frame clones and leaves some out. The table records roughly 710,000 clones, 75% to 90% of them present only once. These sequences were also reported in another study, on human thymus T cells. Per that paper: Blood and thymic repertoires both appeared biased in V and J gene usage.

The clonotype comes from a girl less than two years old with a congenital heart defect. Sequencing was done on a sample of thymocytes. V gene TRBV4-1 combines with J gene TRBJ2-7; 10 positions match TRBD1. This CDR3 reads CASSPRGQGIYEQYF. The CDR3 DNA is TGCGCCAGCAGCCCTAGGGGACAGGGGATCTACGAGCAGTACTTC.